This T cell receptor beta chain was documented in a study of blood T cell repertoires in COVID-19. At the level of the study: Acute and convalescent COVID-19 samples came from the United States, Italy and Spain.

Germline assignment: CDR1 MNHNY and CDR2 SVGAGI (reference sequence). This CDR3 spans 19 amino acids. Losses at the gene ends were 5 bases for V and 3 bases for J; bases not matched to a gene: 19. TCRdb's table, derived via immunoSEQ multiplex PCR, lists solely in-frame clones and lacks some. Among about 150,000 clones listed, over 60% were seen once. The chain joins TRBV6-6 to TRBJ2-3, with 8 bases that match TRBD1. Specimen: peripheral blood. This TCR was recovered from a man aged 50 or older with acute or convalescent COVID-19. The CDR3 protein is CASSLGPRIGTGRTDTQYF. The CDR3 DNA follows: TGTGCCAGCAGTCTGGGGCCCAGGATAGGGACAGGAAGGACAGATACGCAGTATTTT.